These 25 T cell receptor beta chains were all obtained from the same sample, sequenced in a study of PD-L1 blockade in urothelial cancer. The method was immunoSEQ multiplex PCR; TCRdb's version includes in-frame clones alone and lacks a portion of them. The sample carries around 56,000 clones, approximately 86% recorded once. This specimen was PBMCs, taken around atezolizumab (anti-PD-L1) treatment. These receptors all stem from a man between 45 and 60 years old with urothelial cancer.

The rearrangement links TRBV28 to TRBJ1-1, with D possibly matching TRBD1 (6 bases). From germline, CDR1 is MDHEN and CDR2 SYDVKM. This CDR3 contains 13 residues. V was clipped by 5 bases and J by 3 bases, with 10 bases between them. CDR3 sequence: CASSHRVHTEAFF. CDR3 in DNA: TGTGCCAGCAGTCACAGGGTCCACACTGAAGCTTTCTTT.

The CDR3 reads CAWSAPSWDTGELFF. The CDR3 DNA reads as TGTGCCTGGAGTGCGCCTAGTTGGGACACCGGGGAGCTGTTTTTT. This chain connects TRBV30 to TRBJ2-2; D is undetermined. Germline V gene sequence: CDR1 GTSNPN, CDR2 SVGIG (reference sequence). Trimming removed 1 base from V and 3 bases from J, with 12 bases in between. This CDR3 has 15 residues.

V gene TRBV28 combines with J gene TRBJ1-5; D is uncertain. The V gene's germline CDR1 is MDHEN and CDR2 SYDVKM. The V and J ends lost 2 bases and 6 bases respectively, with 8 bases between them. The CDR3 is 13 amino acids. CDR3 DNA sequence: TGTGCCAGCAGTTTACAGGCCGCTCAGCCCCAGCATTTT. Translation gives CASSLQAAQPQHF.

CDR3 bases: TGTGCCAGCAGTTTAATCCCTAGGGAGTCATCTAAAAACATTCAGTACTTC. Its translation is CASSLIPRESSKNIQYF. The J gene is TRBJ2-4, the V gene TRBV27; D is possibly TRBD2 (5 bases). The V gene's germline CDR1 is MNHEY and CDR2 SMNVEV (reference sequence). V was pared by 2 bases and J by 4 bases, with 18 bases between. This CDR3 has 17 residues.

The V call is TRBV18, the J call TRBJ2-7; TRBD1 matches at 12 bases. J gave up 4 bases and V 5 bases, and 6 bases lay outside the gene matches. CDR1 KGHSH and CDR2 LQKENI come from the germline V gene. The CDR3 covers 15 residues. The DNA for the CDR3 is TGTGCCAGCTCATGGACGGGACAGGGGGCGTACGAGCAGTACTTC. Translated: CASSWTGQGAYEQYF.

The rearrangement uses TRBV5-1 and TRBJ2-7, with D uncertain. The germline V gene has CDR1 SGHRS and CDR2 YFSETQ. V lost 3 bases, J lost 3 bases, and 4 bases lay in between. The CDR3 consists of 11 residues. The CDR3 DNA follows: TGCGCCAGCAGCTCCTTCTACGAGCAGTACTTC. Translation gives CASSSFYEQYF.

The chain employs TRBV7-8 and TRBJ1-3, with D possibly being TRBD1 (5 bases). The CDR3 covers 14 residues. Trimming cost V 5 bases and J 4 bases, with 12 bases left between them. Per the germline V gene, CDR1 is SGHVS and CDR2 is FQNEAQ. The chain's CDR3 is CASSPSGVGNTIYF. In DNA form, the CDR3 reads TGTGCCAGCAGCCCCTCGGGGGTCGGAAACACCATATATTTT.

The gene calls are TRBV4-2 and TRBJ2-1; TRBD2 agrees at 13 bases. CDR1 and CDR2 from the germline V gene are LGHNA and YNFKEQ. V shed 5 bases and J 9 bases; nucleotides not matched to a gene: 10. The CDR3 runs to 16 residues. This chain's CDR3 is CASSKSGTSGKIEQFF. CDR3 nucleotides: TGTGCCAGCAGCAAGTCAGGGACTAGCGGGAAGATTGAGCAGTTCTTC.

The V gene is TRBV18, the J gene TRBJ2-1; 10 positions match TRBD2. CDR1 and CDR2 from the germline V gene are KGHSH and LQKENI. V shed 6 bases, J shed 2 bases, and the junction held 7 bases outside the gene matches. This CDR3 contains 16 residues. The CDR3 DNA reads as TGTGCCAGCTCTCTTGGACTAGCGGACGCCTACAATGAGCAGTTCTTC. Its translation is CASSLGLADAYNEQFF.

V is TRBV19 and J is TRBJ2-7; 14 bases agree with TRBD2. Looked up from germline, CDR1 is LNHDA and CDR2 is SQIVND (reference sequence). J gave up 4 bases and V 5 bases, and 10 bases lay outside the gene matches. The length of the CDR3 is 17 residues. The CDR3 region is CASSPRTSGRMAYEQYF. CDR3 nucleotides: TGTGCCAGTAGTCCCAGGACTAGCGGGAGGATGGCGTACGAGCAGTACTTC.

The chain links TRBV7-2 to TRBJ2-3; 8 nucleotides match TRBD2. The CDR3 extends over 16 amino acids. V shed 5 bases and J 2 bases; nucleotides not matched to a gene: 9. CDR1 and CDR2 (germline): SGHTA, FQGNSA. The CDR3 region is CASSTGLGGTTDTQYF. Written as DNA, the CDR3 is TGTGCCAGCAGCACGGGACTAGGGGGTACCACAGATACGCAGTATTTT.

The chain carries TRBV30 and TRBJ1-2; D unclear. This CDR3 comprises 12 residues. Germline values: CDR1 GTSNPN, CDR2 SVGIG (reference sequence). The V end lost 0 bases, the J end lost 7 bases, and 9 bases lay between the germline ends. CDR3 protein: CAWSVLQVGYTF. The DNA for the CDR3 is TGTGCCTGGAGTGTACTTCAGGTTGGCTACACCTTC.

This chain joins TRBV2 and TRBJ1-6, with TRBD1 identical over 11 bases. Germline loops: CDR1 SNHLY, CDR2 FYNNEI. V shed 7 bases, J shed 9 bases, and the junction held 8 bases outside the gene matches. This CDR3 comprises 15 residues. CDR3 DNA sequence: TGTGCCAGCAAAAATGGTGGACAGGGGGCTTCACCCCTCCACTTT. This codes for CASKNGGQGASPLHF.

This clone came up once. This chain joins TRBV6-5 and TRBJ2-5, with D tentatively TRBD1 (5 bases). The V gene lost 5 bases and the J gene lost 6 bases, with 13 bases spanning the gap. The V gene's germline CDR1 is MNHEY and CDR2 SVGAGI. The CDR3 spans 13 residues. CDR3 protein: CASSLWAGKTQYF. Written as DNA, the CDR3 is TGTGCCAGCAGTCTGTGGGCAGGGAAGACCCAGTACTTC.

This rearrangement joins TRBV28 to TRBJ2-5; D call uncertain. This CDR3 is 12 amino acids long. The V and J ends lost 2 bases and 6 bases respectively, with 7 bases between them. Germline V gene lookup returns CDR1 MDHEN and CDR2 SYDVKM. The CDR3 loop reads CASSLRHKTQYF. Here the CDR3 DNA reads TGTGCCAGCAGTTTACGTCACAAGACCCAGTACTTC.

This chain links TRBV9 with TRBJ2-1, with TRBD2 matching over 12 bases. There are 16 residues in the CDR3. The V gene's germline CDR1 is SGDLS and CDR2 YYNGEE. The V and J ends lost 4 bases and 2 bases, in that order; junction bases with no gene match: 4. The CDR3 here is CASSFGLAGTYNEQFF. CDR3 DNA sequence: TGTGCCAGCAGCTTCGGACTAGCGGGGACCTACAATGAGCAGTTCTTC.

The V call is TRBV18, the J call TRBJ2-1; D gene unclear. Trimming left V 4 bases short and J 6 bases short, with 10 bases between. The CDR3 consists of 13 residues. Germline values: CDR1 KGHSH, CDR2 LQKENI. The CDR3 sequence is CASSRPGSNEQFF. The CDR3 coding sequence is TGTGCCAGCTCACGCCCCGGGTCCAATGAGCAGTTCTTC.

The CDR3, as DNA: TGTGCCAGCAGTGGCCTAGCGGGAGGTGTCTTCTCTGGGGCCAACGTCCTGACTTTC. Translated, it gives CASSGLAGGVFSGANVLTF. This chain joins TRBV2 and TRBJ2-6; 11 positions agree with TRBD2. The CDR3 covers 19 residues. Germline V CDR1 and CDR2: SNHLY, FYNNEI. Losses at the gene ends were 4 bases for V and 0 bases for J; bases not matched to a gene: 8.

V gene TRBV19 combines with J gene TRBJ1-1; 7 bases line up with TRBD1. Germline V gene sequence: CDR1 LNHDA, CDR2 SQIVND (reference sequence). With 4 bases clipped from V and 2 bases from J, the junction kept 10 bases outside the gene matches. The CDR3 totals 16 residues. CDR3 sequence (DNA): TGTGCCAGTAGTACGCGGTTGACAGGGCTAAACACTGAAGCTTTCTTT. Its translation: CASSTRLTGLNTEAFF.

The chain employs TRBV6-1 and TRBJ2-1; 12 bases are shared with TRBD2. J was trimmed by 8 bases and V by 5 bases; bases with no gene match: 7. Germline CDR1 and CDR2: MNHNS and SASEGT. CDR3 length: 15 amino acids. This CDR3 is CASSSSGRAWDEQFF. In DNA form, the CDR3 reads TGTGCCAGCAGTTCTAGCGGGAGGGCCTGGGATGAGCAGTTCTTC.

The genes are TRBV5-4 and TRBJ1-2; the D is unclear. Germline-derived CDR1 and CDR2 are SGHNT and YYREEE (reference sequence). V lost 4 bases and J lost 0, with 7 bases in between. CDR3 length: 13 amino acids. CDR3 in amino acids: CASSPDTNYGYTF. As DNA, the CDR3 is TGTGCCAGCAGCCCTGACACTAACTATGGCTACACCTTC.

This chain's CDR3 is CASSRTGGHEKLFF. The CDR3 DNA sequence: TGCGCCAGCAGCAGGACAGGGGGCCATGAAAAACTGTTTTTT. The rearrangement links TRBV4-1 to TRBJ1-4, with 11 bases lining up with TRBD1. This CDR3 is built from 14 residues. V shed 5 bases, J shed 6 bases, and the junction held 2 bases outside the gene matches. The germline CDR1 and CDR2 sequences are MGHRA and YSYEKL.

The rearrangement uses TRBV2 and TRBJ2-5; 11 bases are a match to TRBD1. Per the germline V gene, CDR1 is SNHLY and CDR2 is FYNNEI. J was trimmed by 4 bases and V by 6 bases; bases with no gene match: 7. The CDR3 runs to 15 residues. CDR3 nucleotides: TGTGCCAGCAGCAATGGGGGACAGGGGGGAGAGACCCAGTACTTC. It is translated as CASSNGGQGGETQYF.

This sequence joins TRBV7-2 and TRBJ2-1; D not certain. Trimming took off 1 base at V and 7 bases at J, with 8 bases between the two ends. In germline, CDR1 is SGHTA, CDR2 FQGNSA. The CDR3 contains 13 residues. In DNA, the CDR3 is TGTGCCAGCAGCTTAGATTCCAGAAATGAGCAGTTCTTC. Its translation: CASSLDSRNEQFF.

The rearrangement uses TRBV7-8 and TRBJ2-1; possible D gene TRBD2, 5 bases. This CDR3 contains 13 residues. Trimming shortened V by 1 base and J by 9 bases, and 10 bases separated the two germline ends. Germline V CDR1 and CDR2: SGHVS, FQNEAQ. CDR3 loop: CASSLVVEGEQFF. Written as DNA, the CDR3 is TGTGCCAGCAGCTTAGTTGTCGAGGGTGAGCAGTTCTTC.